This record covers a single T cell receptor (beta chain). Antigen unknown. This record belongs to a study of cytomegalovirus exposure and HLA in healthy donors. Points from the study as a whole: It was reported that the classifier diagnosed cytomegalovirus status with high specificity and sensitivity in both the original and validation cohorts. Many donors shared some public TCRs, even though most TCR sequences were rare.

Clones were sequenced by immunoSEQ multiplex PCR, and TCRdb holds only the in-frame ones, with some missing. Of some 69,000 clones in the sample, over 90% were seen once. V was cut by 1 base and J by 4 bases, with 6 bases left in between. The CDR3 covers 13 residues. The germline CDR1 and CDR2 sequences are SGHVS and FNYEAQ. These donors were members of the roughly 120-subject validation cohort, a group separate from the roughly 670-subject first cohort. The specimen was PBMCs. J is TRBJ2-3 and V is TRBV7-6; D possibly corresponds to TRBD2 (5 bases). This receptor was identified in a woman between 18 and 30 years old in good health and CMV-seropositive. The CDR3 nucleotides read TGTGCCAGCAGCTTAGGAGCGGCAGATACGCAGTATTTT. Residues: CASSLGAADTQYF.